This T cell receptor beta chain stems from a study of T cell responses to AZD1222 COVID-19 vaccine. The table came from immunoSEQ multiplex PCR; TCRdb's copy has only in-frame clones and leaves some out. The repertoire holds some 150,000 clones, with roughly 92% as singletons. Only one count was recorded for this clone. What it binds is unknown. Deletions cut 1 base from V and 5 bases from J, with 15 bases between. Germline V lookup: CDR1 LGHDT, CDR2 YNNKEL (reference sequence). The CDR3 covers 16 residues. General study points: Baseline seropositivity characterized only 5 or 6 AZD1222 recipients. Targeting of unmutated variant regions was reportedly seen in nearly half of spike-specific TCRs.

The starting material was peripheral blood, obtained on day 0 of AZD1222 vaccination. The J gene is TRBJ2-1, the V gene TRBV3-1 (or the pseudogene TRBV3-2), with D possibly being TRBD2 (5 bases). The clonotype originates from an adult in good health. CDR3 sequence: CASSQVPRAVDNEQFF. The CDR3 DNA is TGTGCCAGCAGCCAAGTTCCCCGAGCGGTCGACAATGAGCAGTTCTTC.